These 20 T cell receptor beta chains were all obtained from the same sample, sequenced in a study of OX40 agonist ivuxolimab in advanced cancers. Generated by immunoSEQ multiplex PCR, the TCRdb table keeps only in-frame clones and is missing some. The profile shows about 93,000 clones, roughly 87% of them singletons. The sample in question was CD4+ or CD8+ T cells sorted from blood, obtained in a trial of the OX40 agonist ivuxolimab. The origin of the receptors is an adult with an advanced solid tumor such as melanoma, head and neck, liver or kidney cancer.

The chain couples TRBV5-1 to TRBJ1-4; TRBD1 aligns across 9 bases. The CDR3 is made up of 13 amino acids. The germline gives CDR1 SGHRS, CDR2 YFSETQ. V shed 3 bases, J shed 7 bases, and the junction held 1 base outside the gene matches. The CDR3 DNA reads TGCGCCAGCAGCTCGGACAGGGGTGAAAAACTGTTTTTT. Translated, it gives CASSSDRGEKLFF.

The J gene is TRBJ1-3, the V gene TRBV7-9; unclear D gene. V lost 2 bases and J 6 bases, leaving 11 bases between the germline ends. The length of the CDR3 is 14 residues. Germline V gene sequence: CDR1 SEHNR, CDR2 FQNEAQ (reference sequence). In DNA form, the CDR3 reads TGTGCCAGCAGCTTAAAAGACGGAACAAACACCATATATTTT. Encoded protein: CASSLKDGTNTIYF. The whole variable domain, filled in from reference TRBV7-9 and TRBJ1-3, reads DTGVSQNPRHKITKRGQNVTFRCDPISEHNRLYWYRQTLGQGPEFLTYFQNEAQLEKSRLLSDRFSAERPKGSFSTLEIQRTEQGDSAMYLCASSLKDGTNTIYFGEGSWLTVV.

This clone is categorized as medium-sized (0.01 to 0.1%). The sample contains more than one DNA sequence encoding this CDR3. The chain combines TRBV19 with TRBJ2-7; D tentatively reads TRBD1 or TRBD2 (6 bases each). V was shortened by 3 bases and J by 3 bases, with 9 bases between the two germline ends. Germline V lookup: CDR1 LNHDA, CDR2 SQIVND (reference sequence). This CDR3 is 13 amino acids long. CDR3 residues: CASSIGGGYEQYF. CDR3 in DNA: TGTGCCAGTAGTATCGGAGGGGGCTACGAGCAGTACTTC.

This chain links TRBV6-5 with TRBJ1-1; D unclear. The V end was cut by 3 bases, the J end by 4 bases, with 6 bases between. CDR1 and CDR2 from the germline V gene are MNHEY and SVGAGI. CDR3 length equals 12 residues. CDR3: CASSYGSTEAFF. CDR3 coding DNA: TGTGCCAGCAGTTATGGGAGCACTGAAGCTTTCTTT.

This clone was seen once. The chain couples TRBV7-9 to TRBJ2-7; 8 bases fit TRBD1. Germline assignment: CDR1 SEHNR and CDR2 FQNEAQ (reference sequence). Losses at the gene ends were 7 bases for V and 2 bases for J; bases not matched to a gene: 7. The length of the CDR3 is 14 residues. The CDR3: CASKKDRAAYEQYF. The CDR3 nucleotides read TGTGCCAGCAAGAAGGACAGGGCCGCCTACGAGCAGTACTTC. Full variable domain (missing parts from reference TRBV7-9 and TRBJ2-7): DTGVSQNPRHKITKRGQNVTFRCDPISEHNRLYWYRQTLGQGPEFLTYFQNEAQLEKSRLLSDRFSAERPKGSFSTLEIQRTEQGDSAMYLCASKKDRAAYEQYFGPGTRLTVT.

This rearrangement joins TRBV6-1 to TRBJ2-7; TRBD2 matches at 8 bases. Germline V CDR1 and CDR2: MNHNS, SASEGT. CDR3 size: 16 residues. J lost 0 bases, V lost 4 bases, and 8 bases had no gene match. The CDR3 region is CASSALGGRPSYEQYF. The CDR3 DNA reads TGTGCCAGCAGTGCCCTGGGCGGGAGGCCCTCCTACGAGCAGTACTTC.

V is TRBV23-1 and J is TRBJ2-3, with D unresolved. TRBV23-1 is given ORF status, its function remaining uncertain. V was shortened by 3 bases and J by 8 bases, with 9 bases between the two germline ends. The CDR3 length is 12 residues. The CDR3 coding sequence is TGCGCCAGCAGTCACGGCAGGCGTACGCAGTATTTT. As protein: CASSHGRRTQYF.

Only one count was recorded for this clone. This rearrangement joins TRBV4-3 to TRBJ1-4; no definite D call. V was pared by 4 bases and J by 13 bases, with 22 bases between. Germline V gene lookup returns CDR1 LGHNA and CDR2 YSLEER. The CDR3 totals 15 residues. DNA for the CDR3: TGCGCCAGCAGCCGTGGCGCCGGAGGGAGCTTGGGACTGTTTTTT. Translation: CASSRGAGGSLGLFF.

The chain has TRBV7-2 and TRBJ2-5; unclear D gene. Trimming removed 1 base from V and 1 base from J, with 10 bases in between. The CDR3 consists of 15 residues. Per germline, CDR1 SGHTA and CDR2 FQGNSA. CDR3 nucleotides: TGTGCCAGCAGCTTAGGGGCGGTAACCCAAGAGACCCAGTACTTC. This codes for CASSLGAVTQETQYF.

The chain couples TRBV4-3 to TRBJ2-1, with D uncertain. V lost 4 bases and J 9 bases, leaving 7 bases between the germline ends. CDR3 length equals 11 residues. Germline V gene data show CDR1 as LGHNA and CDR2 as YSLEER. As DNA, the CDR3 is TGCGCCAGCAGCCTTCGGAGTGAGCAGTTCTTC. Translating gives CASSLRSEQFF.

The chain employs TRBV25-1 and TRBJ2-1; 9 positions agree with TRBD1. CDR1 MGHDK and CDR2 SYGVNS come from the germline V gene. V lost 5 bases, J lost 4 bases, and 3 bases stayed unmatched. This CDR3 spans 14 amino acids. Written as DNA, the CDR3 is TGTGCCAGCAGTCAGACAGGGGGTTACAATGAGCAGTTCTTC. As protein: CASSQTGGYNEQFF. Together with reference TRBV25-1 and TRBJ2-1, the CDR3 gives the full variable domain: EADIYQTPRYLVIGTGKKITLECSQTMGHDKMYWYQQDPGMELHLIHYSYGVNSTEKGDLSSESTVSRIRTEHFPLTLESARPSHTSQYLCASSQTGGYNEQFFGPGTRLTVL.

This clone was counted between two and nine times. The chain couples TRBV19 to TRBJ1-5; tentatively, D is TRBD1 (5 bases). Trimming left V 7 bases short and J 7 bases short, with 17 bases between. The CDR3 is 14 amino acids. The germline CDR1 and CDR2 sequences are LNHDA and SQIVND (reference sequence). CDR3: CASTAGGLGQPQHF. CDR3 nucleotide sequence: TGTGCCAGTACCGCCGGGGGGTTAGGGCAGCCCCAGCATTTT.

This clone was seen just once. This rearrangement joins TRBV6-1 to TRBJ2-2; D unclear. Germline loops: CDR1 MNHNS, CDR2 SASEGT. This CDR3 is built from 14 residues. Trimming took 1 base from V and 3 from J, leaving 6 bases between them. CDR3 DNA sequence: TGTGCCAGCAGTGAAGTCGCGGACACCGGGGAGCTGTTTTTT. Translated: CASSEVADTGELFF.

There are a few counts of this clone. V is TRBV30 and J is TRBJ2-5; 7 bases agree with TRBD2. The germline CDR1 and CDR2 sequences are GTSNPN and SVGIG (reference sequence). Germline trimming cut 4 bases from V and 2 bases from J; bases unmatched to any gene: 1. This CDR3 spans 12 amino acids. Here the CDR3 reads CAWTLAQETQYF. The CDR3 bases are TGTGCCTGGACACTAGCGCAAGAGACCCAGTACTTC.

The V gene is TRBV25-1, the J gene TRBJ1-6; perhaps TRBD1 as D (5 bases). V was shortened by 3 bases and J by 7 bases, with 7 bases between the two germline ends. CDR3 size: 13 residues. Per germline, CDR1 MGHDK and CDR2 SYGVNS. The CDR3 bases are TGTGCCAGCAGTGACAGGGCCAATTCACCCCTCCACTTT. Translating it yields CASSDRANSPLHF.

The rearrangement links TRBV7-2 to TRBJ1-5, with D possibly matching TRBD1 (5 bases). Germline loops: CDR1 SGHTA, CDR2 FQGNSA. CDR3 length: 15 amino acids. V lost 7 bases to trimming and J lost 7 bases, with 20 bases between them. CDR3: CASTRAGGRDQPQHF. Written as DNA, the CDR3 is TGTGCCAGCACTAGAGCGGGTGGCAGGGACCAGCCCCAGCATTTT.

V gene TRBV7-3 combines with J gene TRBJ2-3; the D call may be TRBD1 or TRBD2 (5 bases each). The V and J ends lost 0 bases and 5 bases respectively, with 6 bases between them. The CDR3 spans 13 residues. Germline CDR1 SGHTA, CDR2 FQGTGA. Here the CDR3 reads CASSLTGEDTQYF. In DNA form, the CDR3 reads TGTGCCAGCAGCTTAACGGGGGAAGATACGCAGTATTTT.

The chain combines TRBV5-6 with TRBJ2-1, with a weak D call TRBD2 (6 bases). Germline-derived CDR1 and CDR2 are SGHDT and YYEEEE. V was shortened by 0 bases and J by 6 bases, with 16 bases between the two germline ends. This CDR3 region has 16 residues. CDR3 residues: CASSLVGREVVNEQFF. DNA of the CDR3: TGTGCCAGCAGCTTGGTGGGGCGGGAAGTAGTCAATGAGCAGTTCTTC.

V usage is TRBV19 and J usage is TRBJ1-1; D gene ambiguous. Germline V gene data show CDR1 as LNHDA and CDR2 as SQIVND (reference sequence). V dropped 2 bases and J dropped 6 bases, with 4 bases sitting between them. This CDR3 contains 11 residues. CDR3 nucleotide sequence: TGTGCCAGTAGTATAACGGCTGAAGCTTTCTTT. It specifies CASSITAEAFF.

The chain couples TRBV7-2 to TRBJ1-1; D gene ambiguous. Germline assignment: CDR1 SGHTA and CDR2 FQGNSA. This CDR3 contains 15 residues. V was shortened by 8 bases and J by 2 bases, with 18 bases between the two germline ends. The CDR3 sequence is CASGRPGYVNTEAFF. CDR3 nucleotide sequence: TGTGCCAGCGGGCGCCCGGGATATGTTAACACTGAAGCTTTCTTT.